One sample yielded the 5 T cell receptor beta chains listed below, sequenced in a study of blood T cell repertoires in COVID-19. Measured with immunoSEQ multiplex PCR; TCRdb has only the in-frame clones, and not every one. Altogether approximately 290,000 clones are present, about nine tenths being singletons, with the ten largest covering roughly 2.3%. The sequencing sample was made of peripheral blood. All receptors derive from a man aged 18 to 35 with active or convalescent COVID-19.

The CDR3, as DNA: TGTGCCAGCAGCTTACGGGCGGGAGGGGCGGCCTACAATGAGCAGTTCTTC. This encodes CASSLRAGGAAYNEQFF. The chain uses TRBV7-9 and TRBJ2-1; 9 nucleotides match TRBD2. The CDR3 is made up of 17 amino acids. The V and J ends lost 2 bases and 2 bases, in that order; junction bases with no gene match: 7. Germline V gene data show CDR1 as SEHNR and CDR2 as FQNEAQ (reference sequence).

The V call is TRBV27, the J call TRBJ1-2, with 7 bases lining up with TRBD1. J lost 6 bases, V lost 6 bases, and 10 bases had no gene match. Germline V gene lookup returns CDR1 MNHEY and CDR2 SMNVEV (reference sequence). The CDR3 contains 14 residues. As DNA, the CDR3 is TGTGCCAGCAGGGACGGGACAGTGCGGAATGGCTACACCTTC. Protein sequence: CASRDGTVRNGYTF.

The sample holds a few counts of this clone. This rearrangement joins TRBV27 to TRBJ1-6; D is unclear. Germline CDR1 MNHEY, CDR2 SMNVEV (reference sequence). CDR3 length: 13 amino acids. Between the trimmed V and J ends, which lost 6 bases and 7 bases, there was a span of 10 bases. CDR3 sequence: CASSYSENSPLHF. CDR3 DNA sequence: TGTGCCAGCAGCTACTCGGAGAATTCACCCCTCCACTTT.

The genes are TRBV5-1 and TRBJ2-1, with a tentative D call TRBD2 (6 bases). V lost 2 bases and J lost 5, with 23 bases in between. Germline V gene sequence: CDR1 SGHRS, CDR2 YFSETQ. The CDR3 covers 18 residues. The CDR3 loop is CASSLYNRDSLLDNEQFF. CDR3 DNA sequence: TGCGCCAGCAGCTTATACAACCGGGACTCACTATTGGACAATGAGCAGTTCTTC.

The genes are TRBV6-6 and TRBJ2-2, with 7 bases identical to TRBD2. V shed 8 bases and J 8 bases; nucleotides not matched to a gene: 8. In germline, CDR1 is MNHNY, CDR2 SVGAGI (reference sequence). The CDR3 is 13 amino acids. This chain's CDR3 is CASGLAEMGELFF. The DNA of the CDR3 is TGTGCCAGCGGCCTAGCGGAGATGGGGGAGCTGTTTTTT.